This is a list of T cell receptor beta chains from one sample in a study of technical replicates of blood from several donors. Only in-frame clones appear in the TCRdb table, and some are missing; sequencing was by immunoSEQ multiplex PCR. The sample contains 65,000 to 90,000 clones, 93% of which appear only once. Sequencing used T cells isolated from PBMCs. The receptors here all came from a human donor in good health. Each CDR3 is given with its conserved first and last residue. D genes are given only for firm matches. For some rows the clone size is stated as once, few or many, or as a class when expanded; others skip it.

>once|TRBJ1-2|TRBD1|TRBV27
TGTGCCAGCAGTTTAGGGGGACAGCTCTATGGCTACACCTTC
CASSLGGQLYGYTF
>once|TRBJ1-3|.|TRBV25-1
TGTGCCACCCCACACCGGTACTGGCAGGATACGGGAAACACCATATATTTT
CATPHRYWQDTGNTIYF
>.|TRBJ2-7|.|TRBV2
TGTGCCAGCACCGAAACCTTCAGCGGGTTTAGCTCCTACGAGCAGTACTTC
CASTETFSGFSSYEQYF
>.|TRBJ2-7|.|TRBV21-1
TGTGCCAGCAGCCCGAGGACAGGGGGTATGAGCGAGCAGTACTTC
CASSPRTGGMSEQYF
>.|TRBJ2-7|TRBD1|TRBV15
TGTGCCACCAGCAGAGACAGGGGGAATTACGACGAGCAGTACTTC
CATSRDRGNYDEQYF
>.|TRBJ2-5|TRBD2|TRBV6-5
TGTGCCAGCAGTCCTAGCGGGAGGGCGGAGACCCAGTACTTC
CASSPSGRAETQYF
>.|TRBJ1-1|.|TRBV28
TGTGCCAGCAGTGCAGGTGGTTCATTGAACACTGAAGCTTTCTTT
CASSAGGSLNTEAFF
>.|TRBJ1-4|.|TRBV15
TGTGCCACCAGCAGAGGAGGTGAGACAGCACTCATTGGGAATGAAAAACTGTTTTTT
CATSRGGETALIGNEKLFF
>few|TRBJ1-5|.|TRBV6-1
TGTGCCAGCAGTGAAGCGGGGGGAAATCAGCCCCAGCATTTT
CASSEAGGNQPQHF
>.|TRBJ2-7|TRBD2|TRBV7-6
TGTGCCAGCAGCTTGGGGGGGGCTAGCGGGAGTTACGAGCAGTACTTC
CASSLGGASGSYEQYF
>.|TRBJ2-7|.|TRBV7-8
TGTGCCAGCACCGTATGGGGCAGCTCCTACGAGCAGTACTTC
CASTVWGSSYEQYF
>few|TRBJ2-2|TRBD2|TRBV4-2
TGTGCCAGCAGCCAAGCGGGGGGGAACACCGGGGAGCTGTTTTTT
CASSQAGGNTGELFF
>.|TRBJ2-6|TRBD1|TRBV27
TGTGCCAGCAGTCTATACAGGGGTACTGGGGCCAACGTCCTGACTTTC
CASSLYRGTGANVLTF
>few|TRBJ2-7|TRBD2|TRBV11-2
TGTGCCAGCAGGACGGGACTAGGTAAATCCTACGAGCAGTACTTC
CASRTGLGKSYEQYF
>.|TRBJ2-1|TRBD1|TRBV7-9
TGTGCCAGCACCCTTCCCCCCGGGACAGGCGTCTACAATGAGCAGTTCTTC
CASTLPPGTGVYNEQFF
>.|TRBJ2-4|.|TRBV19
TGTGCCACCGTGGAGGATGACAAAAACATTCAGTACTTC
CATVEDDKNIQYF
>.|TRBJ2-2|.|TRBV5-1
TGCGCCAGCAGCGCACAAGGGGGCGGGGAGCTGTTTTTT
CASSAQGGGELFF
>.|TRBJ2-7|.|TRBV2
TGTGCCAGCAGTCCCAGGGGGGAAGGGAACGAGCAGTACTTC
CASSPRGEGNEQYF
>.|TRBJ1-1|TRBD1|TRBV13
TGTGCCAGCAGCTTAGAGGGGGGACAGTCGAACACTGAAGCTTTCTTT
CASSLEGGQSNTEAFF
>once|TRBJ2-7|.|TRBV5-4
TGTGCCAGCAGCTCGTATATGTCAGGGAACGGAATGGGATACGAGCAGTACTTC
CASSSYMSGNGMGYEQYF
>.|TRBJ2-7|TRBD2|TRBV28
TGTGCCAGCACCTCGAACGGGCGGGGGGGTAGGTCCGAGCAGTACTTC
CASTSNGRGGRSEQYF
>once|TRBJ1-2|TRBD1|TRBV19
TGTGCCAGTAGTATTACGGTGACAGGGGTAAACTATGGCTACACCTTC
CASSITVTGVNYGYTF
>.|TRBJ1-1|.|TRBV19
TGTGCCAGTAATTTCAGGGGCAGGGGCAACACTGAAGCTTTCTTT
CASNFRGRGNTEAFF
>.|TRBJ2-7|.|TRBV27
TGTGCCAGCAGTCTAACACGGGGAAGCTCCTACGAGCAGTACTTC
CASSLTRGSSYEQYF